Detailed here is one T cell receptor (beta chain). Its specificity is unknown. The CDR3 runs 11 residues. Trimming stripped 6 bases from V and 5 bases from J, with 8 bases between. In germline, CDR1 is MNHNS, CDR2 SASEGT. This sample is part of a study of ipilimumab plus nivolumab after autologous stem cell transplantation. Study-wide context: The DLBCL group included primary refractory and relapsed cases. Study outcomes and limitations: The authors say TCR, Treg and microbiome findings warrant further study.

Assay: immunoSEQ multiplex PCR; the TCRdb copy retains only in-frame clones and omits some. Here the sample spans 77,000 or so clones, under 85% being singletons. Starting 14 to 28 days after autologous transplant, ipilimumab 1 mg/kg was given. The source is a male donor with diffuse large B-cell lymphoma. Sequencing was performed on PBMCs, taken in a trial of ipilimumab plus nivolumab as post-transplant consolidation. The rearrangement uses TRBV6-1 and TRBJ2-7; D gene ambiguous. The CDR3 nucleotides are TGTGCCAGCAGGACTCAAGACGAGCAGTACTTC. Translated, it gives CASRTQDEQYF.